The clone carrying this T cell receptor (beta chain) was detected once. This sample is part of a study of blood T cell repertoires in COVID-19. Study-wide background: Some COVID-19 samples were acute and others convalescent; all came from the United States, Italy and Spain. In each case, the material was cDNA or gDNA derived from T cells, B-cell-depleted T cells, or PBMCs.

This CDR3 is 16 amino acids long. Unmatched junction bases numbered 11, after V lost 4 bases and J lost 5 bases. CDR1 and CDR2 (germline): SEHNR, FQNEAQ (reference sequence). Profiled with immunoSEQ multiplex PCR; TCRdb holds only in-frame clones, not every one. The sample yields roughly 200,000 clones, around 85% seen once. J is TRBJ2-5 and V is TRBV7-9, with 9 bases fitting TRBD1. The sequence was collected from a man in his 60s with acute or convalescent COVID-19. Input material: peripheral blood. The CDR3, as DNA: TGTGCCAGCAGCTCCGGGGACAGGGCGGAAATGGAGACCCAGTACTTC. The encoded protein is CASSSGDRAEMETQYF.